This T cell receptor beta chain is from a study of OX40 agonist ivuxolimab in advanced cancers. In the study overall: The drug used for patients, ivuxolimab, was an agonistic anti-OX40 (CD134) antibody. Partial responses were achieved by three patients: one hepatocellular carcinoma, two cutaneous melanoma.

Study observations and caveats: Clones of CD4+ and CD8+ blood T cells grew by week 6 at doses of 0.1 to 3.0 mg/kg.

People who had autoimmune disease history or systemic immunosuppression were excluded. A word on this clone: Its antigen is still unknown.

Generated by immunoSEQ multiplex PCR, the TCRdb table keeps only in-frame clones and is missing some. The sample carries roughly 50,000 clones, about 82% recorded once. Per the germline V gene, CDR1 is SGDLS and CDR2 is YYNGEE. The CDR3 has 17 residues. The trim removed 4 bases at V and 2 bases at J, leaving 11 bases unmatched. Specimen: CD4+ or CD8+ T cells sorted from blood, collected in a trial of the OX40 agonist ivuxolimab. The V and J genes are TRBV9 and TRBJ2-3; 9 nucleotides align to TRBD2. The source of this sequence is an adult with an advanced solid tumor such as melanoma, head and neck, liver or kidney cancer. The CDR3 DNA follows: TGTGCCAGCAGCCCCCGGTGGGGCGGGGGGGTCACAGATACGCAGTATTTT. Protein: CASSPRWGGGVTDTQYF.